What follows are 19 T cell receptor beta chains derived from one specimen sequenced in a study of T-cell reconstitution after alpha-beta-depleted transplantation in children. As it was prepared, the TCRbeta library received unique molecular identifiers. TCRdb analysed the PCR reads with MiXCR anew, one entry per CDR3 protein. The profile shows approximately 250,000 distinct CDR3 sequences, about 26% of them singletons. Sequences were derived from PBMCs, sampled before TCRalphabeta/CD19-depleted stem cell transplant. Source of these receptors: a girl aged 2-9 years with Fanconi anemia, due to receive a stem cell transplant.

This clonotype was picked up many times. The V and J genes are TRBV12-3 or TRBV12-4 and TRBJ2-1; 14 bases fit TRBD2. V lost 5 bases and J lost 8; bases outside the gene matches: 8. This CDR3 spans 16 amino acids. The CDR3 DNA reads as TGTGCCAGCAGTCCGCTGACTAGCGGGGGGGCATATGAGCAGTTCTTC. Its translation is CASSPLTSGGAYEQFF.

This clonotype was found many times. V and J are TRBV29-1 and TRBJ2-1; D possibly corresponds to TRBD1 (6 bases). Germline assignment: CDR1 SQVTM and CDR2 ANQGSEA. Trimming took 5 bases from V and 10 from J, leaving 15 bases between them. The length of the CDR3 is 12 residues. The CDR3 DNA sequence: TGCAGCGTTACTCAGCAGGGGACCGAGCAGTTCTTC. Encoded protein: CSVTQQGTEQFF.

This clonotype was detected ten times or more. CDR3 nucleotide sequence: TGTGCCATCAGCCACCTCCCACCTCAGGGCTCCTACAATGAGCAGTTCTTC. It translates to CAISHLPPQGSYNEQFF. The chain carries TRBV10-3 and TRBJ2-1; weak D call: TRBD1 (5 bases). Per germline, CDR1 ENHRY and CDR2 SYGVKD. The CDR3 loop spans 17 amino acids. Trimming removed 6 bases from V and 0 bases from J, with 18 bases in between.

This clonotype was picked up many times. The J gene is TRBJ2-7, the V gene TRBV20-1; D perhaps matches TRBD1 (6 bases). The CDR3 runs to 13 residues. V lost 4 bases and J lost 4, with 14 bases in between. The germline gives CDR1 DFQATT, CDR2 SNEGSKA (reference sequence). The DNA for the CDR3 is TGCAGTGCTAACCCGGGACAACCTTACGAGCAGTACTTC. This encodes CSANPGQPYEQYF.

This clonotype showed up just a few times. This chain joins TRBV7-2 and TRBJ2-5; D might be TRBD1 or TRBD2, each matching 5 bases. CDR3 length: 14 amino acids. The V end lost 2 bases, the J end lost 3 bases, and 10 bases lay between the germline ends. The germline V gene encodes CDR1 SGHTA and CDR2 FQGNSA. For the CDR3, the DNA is TGTGCCAGCAGCTTATCCGGGACCGAAGAGACCCAGTACTTC. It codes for CASSLSGTEETQYF.

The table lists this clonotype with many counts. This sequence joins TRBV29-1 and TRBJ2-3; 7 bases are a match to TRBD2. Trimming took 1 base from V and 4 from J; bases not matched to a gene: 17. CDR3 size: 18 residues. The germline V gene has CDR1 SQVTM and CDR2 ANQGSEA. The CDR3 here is CSVEVKVGGLVFSDTQYF. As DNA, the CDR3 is TGCAGCGTTGAAGTAAAAGTGGGAGGACTAGTCTTCTCAGATACGCAGTATTTT.

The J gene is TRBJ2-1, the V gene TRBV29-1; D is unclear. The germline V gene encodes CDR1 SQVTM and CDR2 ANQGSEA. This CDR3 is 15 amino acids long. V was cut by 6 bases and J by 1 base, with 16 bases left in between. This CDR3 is CSVKQLLESYNEQFF. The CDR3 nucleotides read TGCAGCGTGAAACAGCTCCTGGAATCCTACAATGAGCAGTTCTTC.

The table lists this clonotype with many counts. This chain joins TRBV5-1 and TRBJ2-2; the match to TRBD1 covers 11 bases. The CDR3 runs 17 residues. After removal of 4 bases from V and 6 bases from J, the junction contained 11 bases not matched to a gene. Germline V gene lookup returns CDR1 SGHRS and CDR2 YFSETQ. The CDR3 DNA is TGCGCCAGCAGCCCGCCCGGACAGGGGGCTGCGGCCGGGGAGCTGTTTTTT. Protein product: CASSPPGQGAAAGELFF.

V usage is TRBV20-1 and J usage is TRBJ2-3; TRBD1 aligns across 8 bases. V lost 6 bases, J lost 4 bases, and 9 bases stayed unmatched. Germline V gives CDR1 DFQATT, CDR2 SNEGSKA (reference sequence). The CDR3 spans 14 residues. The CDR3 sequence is CSATGQGEADTQYF. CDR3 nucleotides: TGCAGTGCCACCGGACAGGGTGAGGCAGATACGCAGTATTTT.

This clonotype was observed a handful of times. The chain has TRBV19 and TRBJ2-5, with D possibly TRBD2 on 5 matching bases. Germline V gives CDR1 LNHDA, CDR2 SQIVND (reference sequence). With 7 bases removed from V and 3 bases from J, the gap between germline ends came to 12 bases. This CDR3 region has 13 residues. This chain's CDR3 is CASKEDLEETQYF. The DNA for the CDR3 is TGTGCCAGTAAGGAGGACCTAGAAGAGACCCAGTACTTC.

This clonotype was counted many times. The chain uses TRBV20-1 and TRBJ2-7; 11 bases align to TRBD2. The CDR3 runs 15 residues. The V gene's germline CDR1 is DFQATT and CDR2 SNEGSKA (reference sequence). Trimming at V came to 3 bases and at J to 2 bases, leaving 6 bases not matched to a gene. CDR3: CSARGTSGATYEQYF. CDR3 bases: TGCAGTGCTAGGGGGACTAGCGGAGCAACCTACGAGCAGTACTTC.

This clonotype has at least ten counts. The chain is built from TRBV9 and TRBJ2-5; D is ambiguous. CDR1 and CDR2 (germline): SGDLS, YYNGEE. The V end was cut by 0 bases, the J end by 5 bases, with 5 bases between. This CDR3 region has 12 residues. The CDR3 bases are TGTGCCAGCAGCGTAGATGGGGAGACCCAGTACTTC. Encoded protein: CASSVDGETQYF.

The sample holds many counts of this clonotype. As DNA, the CDR3 is TGCAGTGCTAGGCCGGGACTAGCGGGAGGTAACAATGAGCAGTTCTTC. Protein product: CSARPGLAGGNNEQFF. The rearrangement uses TRBV20-1 and TRBJ2-1; 15 nucleotides match TRBD2. Germline V gives CDR1 DFQATT, CDR2 SNEGSKA (reference sequence). V trimming: 3 bases; J trimming: 5 bases; junction bases outside the gene matches: 5. The CDR3 is 16 amino acids.

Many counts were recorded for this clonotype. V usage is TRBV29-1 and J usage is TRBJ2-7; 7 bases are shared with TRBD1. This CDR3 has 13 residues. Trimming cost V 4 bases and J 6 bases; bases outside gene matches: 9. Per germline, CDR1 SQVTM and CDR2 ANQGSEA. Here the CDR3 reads CSVVQGNSREQYF. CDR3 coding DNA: TGCAGCGTTGTACAGGGGAATTCTCGCGAGCAGTACTTC.

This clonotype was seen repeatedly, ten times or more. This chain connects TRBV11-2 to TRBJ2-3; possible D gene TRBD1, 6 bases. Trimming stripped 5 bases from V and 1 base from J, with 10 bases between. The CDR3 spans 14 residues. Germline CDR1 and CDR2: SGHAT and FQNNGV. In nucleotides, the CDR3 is TGTGCCAGCAGCCGGGGACACGGCACAGATACGCAGTATTTT. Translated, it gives CASSRGHGTDTQYF. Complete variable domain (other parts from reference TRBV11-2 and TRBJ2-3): EAGVAQSPRYKIIEKRQSVAFWCNPISGHATLYWYQQILGQGPKLLIQFQNNGVVDDSQLPKDRFSAERLKGVDSTLKIQPAKLEDSAVYLCASSRGHGTDTQYFGPGTRLTVL.

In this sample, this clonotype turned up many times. CDR3 DNA sequence: TGCAGCGCCCGGGACACCTACGAGCAGTACTTC. This translates into CSARDTYEQYF. The chain uses TRBV29-1 and TRBJ2-7; D is possibly TRBD1 (6 bases). Trimming shortened V by 7 bases and J by 2 bases, and 9 bases separated the two germline ends. This CDR3 region has 11 residues. Germline assignment: CDR1 SQVTM and CDR2 ANQGSEA.

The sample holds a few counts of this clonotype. The DNA for the CDR3 is TGCGCCAGCAGCTTGGAGCAGCTCACGAACACCGGGGAGCTGTTTTTT. Translated: CASSLEQLTNTGELFF. The chain links TRBV5-1 to TRBJ2-2; unclear D gene. Trimming removed 0 bases from V and 0 bases from J, with 9 bases in between. From germline, CDR1 is SGHRS and CDR2 YFSETQ. CDR3 length: 16 amino acids. Full variable domain (outside the CDR3, taken from reference TRBV5-1 and TRBJ2-2): KAGVTQTPRYLIKTRGQQVTLSCSPISGHRSVSWYQQTPGQGLQFLFEYFSETQRNKGNFPGRFSGRQFSNSRSEMNVSTLELGDSALYLCASSLEQLTNTGELFFGEGSRLTVL.

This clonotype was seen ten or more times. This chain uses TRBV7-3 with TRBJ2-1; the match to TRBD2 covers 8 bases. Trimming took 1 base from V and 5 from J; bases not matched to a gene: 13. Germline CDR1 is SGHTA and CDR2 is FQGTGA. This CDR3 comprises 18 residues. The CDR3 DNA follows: TGTGCCAGCAGCTTAAGTAGAACGTGGCGGGGGGAACACAATGAGCAGTTCTTC. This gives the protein CASSLSRTWRGEHNEQFF.

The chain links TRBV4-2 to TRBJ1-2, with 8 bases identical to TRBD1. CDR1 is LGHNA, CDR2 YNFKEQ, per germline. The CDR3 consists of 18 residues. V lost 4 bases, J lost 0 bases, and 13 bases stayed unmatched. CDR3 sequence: CASSPRGMGTGANYGYTF. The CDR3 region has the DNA TGTGCCAGCAGCCCAAGAGGGATGGGGACAGGAGCTAACTATGGCTACACCTTC.